This T cell receptor beta chain was sequenced in a study of shared clonotypes between healthy human individuals. Whole-study findings and limits: Across subsets, estimated richness was generally greater for naive than for memory populations. For sorted subsets, rarefaction showed incomplete sequencing despite large depth. A handful of donors had 5% to 6% of their naive CD4 clonotypes in common.

At deep level, the assay was performed. Using immunoSEQ multiplex PCR, the repertoire was profiled, and TCRdb retains in-frame clones only, with some absent. Of about 2 million clones in the sample, approximately 94% were seen once. About this clone: Its antigen is currently unknown.

CD45RO-negative CD8 cells positively selected for CCR7 made up the naive population, which excluded terminally differentiated effector memory CD45RA+ cells. This clonotype was obtained from a man younger than 30 in good health. Sequences were obtained from naive CD8+ T cells sorted from blood.

The CDR3 loop reads CASSEFRGTLTNYGYTF. The CDR3 nucleotides are TGTGCCAGCAGTGAGTTTCGAGGGACACTCACTAACTATGGCTACACCTTC. This chain uses TRBV6-1 with TRBJ1-2, with D maybe TRBD1 (6 bases). CDR1 is MNHNS and CDR2 is SASEGT in the germline V gene. V lost 3 bases and J 0 bases, leaving 17 bases between the germline ends. The CDR3 has 17 amino acids.